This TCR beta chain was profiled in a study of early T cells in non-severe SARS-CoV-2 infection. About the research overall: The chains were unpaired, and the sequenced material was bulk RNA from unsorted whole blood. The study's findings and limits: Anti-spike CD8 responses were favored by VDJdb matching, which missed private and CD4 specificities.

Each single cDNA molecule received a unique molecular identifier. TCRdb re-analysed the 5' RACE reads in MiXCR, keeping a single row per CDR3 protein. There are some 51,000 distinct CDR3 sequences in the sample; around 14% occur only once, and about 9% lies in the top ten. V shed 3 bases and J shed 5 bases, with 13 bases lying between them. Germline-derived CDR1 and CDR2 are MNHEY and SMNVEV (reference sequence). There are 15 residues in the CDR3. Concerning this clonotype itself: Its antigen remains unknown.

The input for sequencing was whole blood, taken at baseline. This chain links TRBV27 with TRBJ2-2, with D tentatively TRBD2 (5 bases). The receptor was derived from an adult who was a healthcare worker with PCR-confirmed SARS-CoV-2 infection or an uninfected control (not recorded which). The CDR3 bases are TGTGCCAGCAGTTTTTGGCCTAAGCGGACCGGGGAGCTGTTTTTT. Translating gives CASSFWPKRTGELFF.